The T cell receptor beta chain described here comes from a study of T-cell reconstitution after alpha-beta-depleted transplantation in children. In germline, CDR1 is MDHEN, CDR2 SYDVKM. The CDR3 covers 16 residues. As regards this clonotype: One end of the junction varies from germline; a read error may be responsible.

Unique molecular identifiers were used to barcode this TCRbeta library. TCRdb itself ran the PCR reads through MiXCR, one entry per CDR3 protein. The repertoire holds about 150,000 distinct CDR3 sequences, roughly 8.8% seen once, with about a sixth in the top ten. Specimen: PBMCs, mostly from graft donor cells, collected 180 days after TCRalphabeta/CD19-depleted stem cell transplant. This chain links TRBV28 with TRBJ1-5; tentatively, D is TRBD1 (5 bases). This clonotype was obtained from a female patient under 10 years old who had a stem cell transplant for congenital amegakaryocytic thrombocytopenia, so the T cells may come from the graft donor. The CDR3 nucleotides are TGTGTCAGCAGCCTTTGGGGTCGGGGGAGCAATCAGCCCCAGCATTTT. Translation: CVSSLWGRGSNQPQHF.